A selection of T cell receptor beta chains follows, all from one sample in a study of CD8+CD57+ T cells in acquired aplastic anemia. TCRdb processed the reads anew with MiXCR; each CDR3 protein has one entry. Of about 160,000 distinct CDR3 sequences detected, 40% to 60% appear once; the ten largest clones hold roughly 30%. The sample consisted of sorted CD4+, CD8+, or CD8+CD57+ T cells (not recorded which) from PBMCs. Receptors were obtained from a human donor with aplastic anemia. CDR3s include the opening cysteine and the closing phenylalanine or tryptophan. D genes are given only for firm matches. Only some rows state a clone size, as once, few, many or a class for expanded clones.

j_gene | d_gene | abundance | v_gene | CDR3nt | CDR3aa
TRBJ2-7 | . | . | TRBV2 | TGTGCCAGCAGTGTGGGGTTGAGGAACGAGCAGTACTTC | CASSVGLRNEQYF
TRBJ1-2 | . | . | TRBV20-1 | TGCAGTGCTAGGTTGGGTTACAGAGAACCTTGCTATGGCTACACCTTC | CSARLGYREPCYGYTF
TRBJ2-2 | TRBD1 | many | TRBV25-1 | TGTGCCAGCAGTATCTCAGGGGGTCCCGGGGAGCTGTTTTTT | CASSISGGPGELFF
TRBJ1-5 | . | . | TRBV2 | TGTGCCAGCAAGGAAGGGGCTGCGCAGCCCCAGCATTTT | CASKEGAAQPQHF
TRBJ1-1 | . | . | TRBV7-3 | TGTGCCAGCAGCTGGAAGGCAGGGGTCGGCAGGCACACTGAAGCTTTCTTT | CASSWKAGVGRHTEAFF
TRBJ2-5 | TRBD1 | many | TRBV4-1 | TGCGCCAGCAGCCCCAGGACAGGCCTTGAGACCCAGTACTTC | CASSPRTGLETQYF
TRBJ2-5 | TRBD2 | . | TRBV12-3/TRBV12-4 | TGTGCCAGCAGACTAGCGGGAGTACAAGAGACCCAGTACTTC | CASRLAGVQETQYF
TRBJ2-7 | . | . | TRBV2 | TGTGCCAGCAGGGAGACATCTTCCTACGAGCAGTACTTC | CASRETSSYEQYF
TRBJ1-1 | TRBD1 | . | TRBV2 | TGTGCCAGCAGTGGGACAGGGAACACTGAAGCTCTCTTT | CASSGTGNTEALF
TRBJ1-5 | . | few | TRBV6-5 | TGTGCCAGCAGTTACAAACAGCCTCGGGCTGATCAGCCCCAGCATTTT | CASSYKQPRADQPQHF
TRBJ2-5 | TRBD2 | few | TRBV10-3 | TGTGCCAGCAGGGATCTTTGGACTAGCGGGGTCGGAGAGACCCAGTACTTC | CASRDLWTSGVGETQYF
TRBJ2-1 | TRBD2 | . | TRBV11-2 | TGTGCCAGCAGCTTTACTAGCGGGAGTAATGAGCAGTTCTTC | CASSFTSGSNEQFF
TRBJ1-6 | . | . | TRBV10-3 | TGTGCCATCAGTGCACAGCCTAATTCACCCCTCCACTTT | CAISAQPNSPLHF
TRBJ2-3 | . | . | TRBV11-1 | TGTGCCAGCAGCTCGACCGGATCGGGCACAGATACGCAGTATTTT | CASSSTGSGTDTQYF
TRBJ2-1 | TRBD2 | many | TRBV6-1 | TGTGCCAGCAAGTCTAGCGGGAGTTCAGTCCTAATTTATGAGCAGTTCTTC | CASKSSGSSVLIYEQFF